This T cell receptor beta chain was sequenced for a study of immune cell composition in non-small cell lung cancer (dated 2017 in TCRdb). General notes on the study: Histologic subtype was assigned using H&E plus p63, CK5, Napsin A and TTF-1 immunohistochemistry, mainly lung adenocarcinoma or squamous cell carcinoma. TCR-beta sequencing from Adaptive Biotechnologies was done on 32 to 35 paired sets of NSCLC tumour and non-adjacent lung specimens and on just over 25 tumour-only specimens. The subtype comparisons left out several tumour specimens with TCR-beta data because those specimens were rare histological subtypes. For supplementary cohort #1, made up of more than eight lung adenocarcinoma cases, paired tumour/lung TCR-beta sequencing was done and TIL populations were generated so that tumour reactivity could be assessed.

Turning to this clone: No antigen is known for it. One base away there is no much larger clone; base qualities are not given.

A two-step multiplex PCR amplified TCR-beta CDR3 regions from genomic DNA, and the second step of the PCR added Illumina-compatible adaptors. TCR-beta immunosequencing was carried out on an Illumina platform through the commercial immunoSEQ service. Under the source paper's analysis protocol: Two measures summarised the repertoires: productive clonality, and Top 10 Clones, meaning the percentage of T-cell templates coming from the ten most frequent sequences. Productive clonality had a range of 0 to 1, where 1 means a monoclonal population. Tumour-associated clones were defined as sequences comprising at least 0.1% of tumour T-cell templates but absent from matched non-adjacent lung, identified via log10 scatter plots. Student's t-tests were used for two-group comparisons, ANOVA was used for stages, and linear regression was used for relationships, with analyses conducted in GraphPad Prism7 and R. TCRdb holds this immuneACCESS table with in-frame rearrangements only. Some clones are missing; in checked studies, unresolved V genes explain under half, and the rest has no known cause. Clone size and V and J calls were adopted from that table, with D and trimming inferred from the DNA. This sample lists approximately 5,000 clones; roughly 70% were detected once. The top ten hold roughly 10% of the sample.

The investigation overall reported the following: No significant correlation was found between smoking pack-years and tumour TCR-beta clonality. Significantly higher Top 10 clone scores and productive clonality were observed in lung squamous cell carcinoma than in lung adenocarcinoma tumours. In some ten adenocarcinoma cases, maximal tumour-associated clone frequency correlated strongly with TIL tumour reactivity, whereas overall clonality did not. Nearly half of NSCLC cases had tumour-associated clones >0.5%, with around 74% of squamous carcinomas showing such clones compared with 33% of adenocarcinomas. The reactivity cohort was only about ten cases, and tumour-reactive clones were not shown to share sequences with the dominant in vivo tumour-associated clones.

From cysteine to phenylalanine, the CDR3 is 13 amino acids long. The DNA shown is the 39-base CDR3, in frame from base 1. V is clipped by 2 bases and J by 3 bases, and the sequence between their germline boundaries is 5 bases long. CDR1 and CDR2 are drawn from the germline V gene: MNHNS, SASEGT. From frozen aliquots of unsorted single-cell suspensions, genomic DNA was isolated using the QIAamp DNA kit. Tumour samples were surgically resected non-small cell lung cancer tissue. Tissues arrived within 2 hours after resection and were immediately processed into single-cell suspensions. Tissue was broken up mechanically, digested enzymatically with DNase I, collagenase I and hyaluronidase for around 31 minutes at 37 degrees C, and then filtered and RBC-lysed.

This receptor chain uses TRBV6-1 and TRBJ1-5, with the D gene call left open. This sequence was found in a human donor with non-small cell lung cancer. The sample was lung tumor tissue. The bases are TGTGCCAGCAGTGAATATCTCAATCAGCCCCAGCATTTT. Translation gives CASSEYLNQPQHF.